This entry lists 14 T cell receptor beta chains sequenced from one sample in a study of blood T cell repertoires in COVID-19 (dated by TCRdb to the early 2020s). Libraries were constructed by the immunoSEQ multiplex PCR assay. TCRdb retrieved this table from immuneACCESS and kept in-frame rearrangements only. Not all clones are present; in checked studies, unresolved V genes account for under half, and no reason is known for the remainder. The sample table contains roughly 100,000 clones; only one count was recorded for around 92% of them. The ten largest clones represent around 3.7% of the sample. Sample: peripheral blood. All receptors come from an older woman with acute or convalescent COVID-19.

The gene calls are TRBV29-1 and TRBJ1-2; 7 nucleotides match TRBD1. The J segment lost 5 bases and the V segment lost 1 base, leaving 4 bases of the junction unmatched. Germline values: CDR1 SQVTM, CDR2 ANQGSEA. The CDR3 covers 13 residues. The CDR3 protein is CSVEAAGGYGYTF. The CDR3 nucleotides read TGCAGCGTTGAAGCCGCAGGGGGGTATGGCTACACCTTC.

The chain is built from TRBV18 and TRBJ1-1; TRBD1 agrees at 9 bases. Trimming removed 3 bases from V and 3 bases from J; junction bases left unmatched: 8. The V gene's germline CDR1 is KGHSH and CDR2 LQKENI. This CDR3 has 16 amino acids. CDR3 bases: TGTGCCAGCTCACCCCTCCCGTGGGACAGGGACACTGAAGCTTTCTTT. It encodes CASSPLPWDRDTEAFF.

The chain carries TRBV7-3 and TRBJ2-1, with 8 nucleotides matching TRBD2. V was clipped by 2 bases and J by 7 bases; unmatched bases: 1. The CDR3 is 13 amino acids. Germline values: CDR1 SGHTA, CDR2 FQGTGA. The CDR3 protein is CASSLGTSNEQFF. CDR3 bases: TGTGCCAGCAGCTTAGGGACTAGTAATGAGCAGTTCTTC.

This clone was observed a handful of times. The gene calls are TRBV6-5 and TRBJ2-7; TRBD2 matches at 7 bases. V dropped 7 bases and J dropped 3; count of bases not matched to a gene: 9. This CDR3 has 14 amino acids. Germline V gene sequence: CDR1 MNHEY, CDR2 SVGAGI. The CDR3: CASMGSGRNYEQYV. The CDR3 region has the DNA TGTGCCAGCATGGGTAGCGGGCGTAACTACGAGCAGTACGTC.

The sample holds a few counts of this clone. The J gene is TRBJ2-7, the V gene TRBV10-3; 8 nucleotides align to TRBD2. With 6 bases clipped from V and 3 bases from J, the junction kept 4 bases outside the gene matches. Germline-derived CDR1 and CDR2 are ENHRY and SYGVKD. CDR3 length: 13 residues. This CDR3 is CAIRGSGNYEQYV. The CDR3 DNA follows: TGTGCCATCAGGGGTAGCGGGAACTACGAGCAGTACGTC.

The chain couples TRBV6-5 to TRBJ1-1; D is undetermined. The V end lost 5 bases, the J end lost 4 bases, and 17 bases lay between the germline ends. Germline V lookup: CDR1 MNHEY, CDR2 SVGAGI. The CDR3 contains 15 residues. In DNA form, the CDR3 reads TGTGCCAGCAGTCCTCGGACGGGATGGGGCACTGAAGCTTTCTTT. Encoded protein: CASSPRTGWGTEAFF.

The chain recombines TRBV30 with TRBJ1-2, with D possibly TRBD1 on 6 matching bases. CDR1 is GTSNPN and CDR2 is SVGIG in the germline V gene (reference sequence). The CDR3 has 13 residues. With 4 bases removed from V and 2 bases from J, the gap between germline ends came to 11 bases. CDR3 loop: CAWNSGANYGYTF. In DNA, the CDR3 is TGTGCCTGGAACTCAGGGGCCAACTATGGCTACACCTTC.

V usage is TRBV27 and J usage is TRBJ2-7, with D perhaps TRBD2 (6 bases). The V gene's germline CDR1 is MNHEY and CDR2 SMNVEV (reference sequence). There are 16 residues in the CDR3. Trimming took 6 bases from V and 2 from J, leaving 20 bases between them. The CDR3 DNA reads as TGTGCCAGCAGGATATCGGAAGGACCGGGGGCCTACGAGCAGTACTTC. It is translated as CASRISEGPGAYEQYF.

The CDR3 nucleotides read TGTGCCACCAGCAGAGATCACCAGGGGGCGGGTCAGCCCCAGCATTTT. Protein sequence: CATSRDHQGAGQPQHF. The rearrangement uses TRBV15 and TRBJ1-5, with 8 bases matching TRBD1. CDR1 is LNHNV and CDR2 is YYDKDF in the germline V gene (reference sequence). The ends lost 0 bases at V and 6 bases at J; junction bases unmatched: 7. The CDR3 is 16 residues long.

This chain links TRBV9 with TRBJ2-6; the D is unclear. V dropped 4 bases and J dropped 0 bases, with 11 bases sitting between them. The germline V gene encodes CDR1 SGDLS and CDR2 YYNGEE. CDR3 size: 16 residues. The CDR3: CASSSQWASGANVLTF. In nucleotides, the CDR3 is TGTGCCAGCAGCTCGCAATGGGCCTCTGGGGCCAACGTCCTGACTTTC. Filled out from reference TRBV9 and TRBJ2-6, the complete variable domain reads DSGVTQTPKHLITATGQRVTLRCSPRSGDLSVYWYQQSLDQGLQFLIQYYNGEERAKGNILERFSAQQFPDLHSELNLSSLELGDSALYFCASSSQWASGANVLTFGAGSRLTVL.

V is TRBV28 and J is TRBJ2-2; 9 bases are shared with TRBD2. The CDR3 has 16 residues. V shed 8 bases, J shed 9 bases, and the junction held 16 bases outside the gene matches. CDR1 is MDHEN, CDR2 SYDVKM, per germline. This CDR3 is CASGDWGGRAFRELFF. The CDR3 nucleotides read TGTGCCAGCGGTGATTGGGGCGGGAGGGCCTTTAGGGAGCTGTTTTTT.

The chain recombines TRBV2 with TRBJ1-4, with 7 positions matching TRBD1. The CDR3 consists of 14 residues. The V gene's germline CDR1 is SNHLY and CDR2 FYNNEI. The J segment lost 4 bases and the V segment lost 5 bases, leaving 4 bases of the junction unmatched. This chain's CDR3 is CASSPDRNNEKLFF. The DNA for the CDR3 is TGTGCCAGCAGTCCGGACAGGAATAATGAAAAACTGTTTTTT.

The chain employs TRBV27 and TRBJ1-5; D gene uncertain. Germline assignment: CDR1 MNHEY and CDR2 SMNVEV (reference sequence). Trimming pared 6 bases from V and 0 bases from J, leaving 12 bases between. The CDR3 has 15 amino acids. The CDR3 nucleotides read TGTGCCAGCAGCTCGCGGGGATATAGCAATCAGCCCCAGCATTTT. It specifies CASSSRGYSNQPQHF.

The V gene is TRBV7-2, the J gene TRBJ1-4, with 7 bases that match TRBD1. This CDR3 region has 14 residues. From germline, CDR1 is SGHTA and CDR2 FQGNSA. V dropped 4 bases and J dropped 8; count of bases not matched to a gene: 7. CDR3 sequence: CASSSSGTVEKLFF. DNA for the CDR3: TGTGCCAGCAGCTCGTCCGGGACAGTCGAAAAACTGTTTTTT.